This T cell receptor beta chain was profiled in a study of radiotherapy plus CTLA-4 blockade in lung cancer. This table comes from immunoSEQ multiplex PCR, and its TCRdb copy is limited to in-frame clones, with some not included. The table lists around 77,000 clones, 70% to 85% of them singletons. Study-wide findings and caveats: Clones derived from tumor TCRs expanded in blood after radiotherapy plus ipilimumab.

Germline loops: CDR1 SGHRS, CDR2 YFSETQ. The V and J ends lost 3 bases and 7 bases, in that order; junction bases with no gene match: 16. The CDR3 loop spans 19 amino acids. To note about this clone: What it binds is unknown.

The chain links TRBV5-1 to TRBJ1-4; 12 nucleotides match TRBD1. This receptor was obtained from a human donor with non-small cell lung cancer whose response to radiotherapy plus ipilimumab could not be evaluated. Sequences were derived from peripheral blood, sampled from a patient treated with radiotherapy plus ipilimumab. CDR3 DNA: TGCGCCAGCAGCTGGGGGGTCCCGGGACAGGGGGCGCGGAGTGAAAAACTGTTTTTT. Its protein product is CASSWGVPGQGARSEKLFF.